Listed below are T cell receptor beta chains from one sample, sequenced in a study of long-term antiretroviral therapy in people with HIV. Sequenced by immunoSEQ multiplex PCR; TCRdb stores in-frame clones only, minus some. The table records tens of thousands of clones, 75% to 85% of them present only once. The starting material was unsorted PBMCs, obtained 0.3 years after starting antiretroviral therapy. The source of these receptors is a man between 18 and 35 years old with HIV. Both conserved end residues are part of each CDR3. Each record gives: clone size, V gene, J gene, D gene, CDR3 DNA, CDR3 protein. D genes are given only for firm matches. A clone size is listed for some rows: how often the clone was seen (once, few, many), or a class if it is expanded.

>NA|TRBV30|TRBJ2-7|NA
TGTGCCTGGAGGCATTTCGGCAATGAATACGAGCAGTACTTC
CAWRHFGNEYEQYF
>NA|TRBV9|TRBJ1-4|TRBD1
TGTGCCAGCAGCGTTAGACAGGGTCGGGATGAAAAACTGTTTTTT
CASSVRQGRDEKLFF
>NA|TRBV6-5|TRBJ2-5|TRBD1
TGTGCCGTACGGGACAGACAAAAAGAGACCCAGTACTTC
CAVRDRQKETQYF
>once|TRBV19|TRBJ1-1|NA
TGTGCCACAAGGGGGGGGGCCGTCGCCGTTTTT
CATRGGAVAVF
>NA|TRBV5-1|TRBJ1-6|NA
TGCGCCAGCAGACACGACACTCACTATAATTCACCCCTCCACTTT
CASRHDTHYNSPLHF
>NA|TRBV27|TRBJ2-7|NA
TGTGCCAGCAGTTTTGGTCCAGGGTTCTACGAGCAGTACTTC
CASSFGPGFYEQYF
>NA|TRBV9|TRBJ1-1|TRBD1
TGTGCCAGCAGCGTAGACCCACAGGGGGGCACTGAAGCTTTCTTT
CASSVDPQGGTEAFF
>NA|TRBV28|TRBJ1-2|NA
TGTGCCAGCAGGAGGACGGGACTTGGGACTGGCTACACCTTC
CASRRTGLGTGYTF
>NA|TRBV18|TRBJ2-7|TRBD1
TGTGCCAGCTCAGAATCGACAGGGGCCTACGAGCAGTACTTC
CASSESTGAYEQYF
>NA|TRBV5-1|TRBJ2-7|TRBD1
TGCGCCAGCAGCTTGGGGACGGGACAGGGGGCTTTCTACGAGCAGTACTTC
CASSLGTGQGAFYEQYF
>NA|TRBV9|TRBJ2-7|NA
TGTGCCAGCAGCGTAGATGGACGAGAAGGGAACGAGCAGTACTTC
CASSVDGREGNEQYF
>NA|TRBV2|TRBJ1-1|NA
TGTGCCAGCAGACCGACAATGAACACTGAAGCTTTCTTT
CASRPTMNTEAFF
>NA|TRBV11-3|TRBJ2-1|NA
TGTGCCAGAGAGGGGCATGAGCAGTTCTTC
CAREGHEQFF
>NA|TRBV5-6|TRBJ1-5|NA
TGTGCCAGCAGCTTGAACAGGGACCAGCCCCAGCATTTT
CASSLNRDQPQHF
>NA|TRBV4-1|TRBJ2-7|NA
TGCGCCAGCAGCCTTTTTGGGGACGGAACCTACGAGCAGTACTTC
CASSLFGDGTYEQYF
>NA|TRBV18|TRBJ2-3|TRBD2
TGTGCCAGCTCACCTGCACTAGCGGGTGAGGGGACAGATACGCAGTATTTT
CASSPALAGEGTDTQYF
>NA|TRBV19|TRBJ1-2|NA
TGTGCCAGTAACCGACTATCGGGCAGGGCTCCAAACTATGGCTACACCTTC
CASNRLSGRAPNYGYTF
>NA|TRBV7-3|TRBJ2-1|NA
TGTGCCAGCAGCTCTCGACGGGACTCCTACAATGAGCAGTTCTTC
CASSSRRDSYNEQFF
>NA|TRBV6-5|TRBJ2-7|NA
TGTGCCAGCGGGACGGGGACCTACGAGCAGTACTTC
CASGTGTYEQYF
>NA|TRBV5-6|TRBJ2-7|NA
TGTGCCAGCAGCTTGGGCTCTAAGGATTTCGAGCAGTACTTC
CASSLGSKDFEQYF
>NA|TRBV28|TRBJ1-2|NA
TGTGCCAGCAGTTCCCCCGGGACGGACTATGGCTACACCTTC
CASSSPGTDYGYTF
>few|TRBV14|TRBJ1-2|NA
TGTGCCAGCAGCCACAGTACGCGACTTAACTATGGCTACACCTTC
CASSHSTRLNYGYTF
>NA|TRBV7-2|TRBJ1-2|TRBD1
TGTGCCAGCAGTTCGGGACAGGGCCGTTATGGCTACACCTTC
CASSSGQGRYGYTF
>NA|TRBV2|TRBJ1-4|NA
TGTGCCAGCAGTTTCAACTCAGGGACTAATGAAAAACTGTTTTTT
CASSFNSGTNEKLFF
>NA|TRBV18|TRBJ1-1|TRBD1
TGTGCCAGCTCACCACTGGCAGGGGGTGGGGACACTGAAGCTTTCTTT
CASSPLAGGGDTEAFF
>NA|TRBV19|TRBJ2-7|TRBD2
TGTGCCAGTAGCTTCGGGGGGGCATTAAACGAGCAGTACTTC
CASSFGGALNEQYF
>NA|TRBV19|TRBJ2-4|NA
TGTGCCAGTATGGCGGAAATGGCCAAAAACATTCAGTACTTC
CASMAEMAKNIQYF